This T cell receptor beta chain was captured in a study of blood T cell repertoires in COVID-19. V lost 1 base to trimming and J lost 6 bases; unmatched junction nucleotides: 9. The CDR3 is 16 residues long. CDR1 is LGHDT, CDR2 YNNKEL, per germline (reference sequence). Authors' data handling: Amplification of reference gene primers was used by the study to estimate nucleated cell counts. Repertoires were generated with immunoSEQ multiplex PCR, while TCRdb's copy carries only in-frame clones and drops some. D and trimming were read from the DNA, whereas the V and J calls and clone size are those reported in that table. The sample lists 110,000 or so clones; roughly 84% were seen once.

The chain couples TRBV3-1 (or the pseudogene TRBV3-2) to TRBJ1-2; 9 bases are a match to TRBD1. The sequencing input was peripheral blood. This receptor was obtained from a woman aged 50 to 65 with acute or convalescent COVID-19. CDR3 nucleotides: TGTGCCAGCAGCCAAGTGTTCGGGACAGGGAATCATGGCTACACCTTC. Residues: CASSQVFGTGNHGYTF.